This entry features one T cell receptor beta chain sequence. Germline CDR1 and CDR2: SGDLS and YYNGEE. The CDR3 has 16 residues. The junction had 2 bases not matched to a gene; V was cut back by 3 bases and J by 1 base. The sample originates from a study of blood T cell repertoires in COVID-19. On the study more broadly: Sources were T cells, B-cell-depleted T cells, or PBMCs; the material itself was cDNA or gDNA.

The authors' processing: Amplified reference gene primers provided the basis for estimating nucleated cell counts. The repertoire was sequenced with immunoSEQ multiplex PCR; TCRdb's copy has only in-frame clones and lacks some. The D gene and trimming were derived from the DNA, and the V and J assignments and clone size from that table. The data contain over 15,000 clones, approximately 88% of them singletons. The chain is built from TRBV9 and TRBJ2-3, with 13 bases matching TRBD2. The specimen sequenced was peripheral blood. The receptor comes from a human donor in a cohort sampled during active COVID-19. The CDR3 coding sequence is TGTGCCAGCAGCGAGACTAGCGGGGGGCGCACAGATACGCAGTATTTT. It codes for CASSETSGGRTDTQYF.